This T cell receptor beta chain was captured in a study of blood T cell repertoires in COVID-19. CDR1 is MNHEY, CDR2 SMNVEV, per germline (reference sequence). The CDR3 loop spans 12 amino acids. The V and J ends lost 6 bases and 6 bases, in that order; junction bases with no gene match: 3. Sequencing was performed with immunoSEQ multiplex PCR; in TCRdb, only in-frame clones are kept and a portion is missing. Among some 83,000 clones listed, less than 90% were seen once. This rearrangement joins TRBV27 to TRBJ1-2; TRBD1 agrees at 8 bases. The sample consisted of peripheral blood. This TCR derives from a man at least 80 years old in a cohort sampled during active COVID-19. The CDR3 spells CASSRTGNGYTF. The CDR3 DNA reads TGTGCCAGCAGCAGGACAGGGAATGGCTACACCTTC.